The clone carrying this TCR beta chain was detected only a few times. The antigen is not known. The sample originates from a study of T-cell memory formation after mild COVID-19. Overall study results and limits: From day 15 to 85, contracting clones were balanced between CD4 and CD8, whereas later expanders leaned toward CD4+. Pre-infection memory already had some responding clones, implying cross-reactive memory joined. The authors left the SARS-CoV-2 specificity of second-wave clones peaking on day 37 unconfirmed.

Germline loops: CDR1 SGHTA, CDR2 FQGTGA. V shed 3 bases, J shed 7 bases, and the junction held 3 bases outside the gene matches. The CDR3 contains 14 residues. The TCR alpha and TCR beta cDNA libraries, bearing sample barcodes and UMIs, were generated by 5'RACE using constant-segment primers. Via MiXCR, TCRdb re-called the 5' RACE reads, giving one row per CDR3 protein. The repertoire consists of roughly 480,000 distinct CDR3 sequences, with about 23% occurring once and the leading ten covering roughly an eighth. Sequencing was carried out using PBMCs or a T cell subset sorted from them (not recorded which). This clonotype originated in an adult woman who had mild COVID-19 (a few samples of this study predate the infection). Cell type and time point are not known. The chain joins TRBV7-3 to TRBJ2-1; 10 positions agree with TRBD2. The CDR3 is CASSLLAGANEQFF. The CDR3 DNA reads TGTGCCAGCAGCTTGCTAGCGGGGGCAAATGAGCAGTTCTTC.